This T cell receptor (beta chain) was recorded in a study of blood T cell repertoires in COVID-19. Study summary: PBMCs, B-cell-depleted T cells, or T cells provided the cDNA or gDNA that made up the material.

Germline V gives CDR1 SGHNT, CDR2 YENEEA. The CDR3 has 13 amino acids. Between the trimmed V and J ends, which lost 5 bases and 5 bases, there was a span of 9 bases. Participant reports of clinical history set cohort assignment. Assay: immunoSEQ multiplex PCR; the TCRdb copy retains only in-frame clones and omits some. The sample consists of 300,000 to 400,000 clones, 88% of them appearing once. The sequenced sample consisted of PBMCs or T cells enriched from blood (not recorded which). V gene TRBV11-3 combines with J gene TRBJ2-2; D remains ambiguous. The sequence was obtained from a woman under 30 who had recovered from COVID-19. Here the CDR3 DNA reads TGTGCCAGCAGCCACCAGGTGACCGGGGAGCTGTTTTTT. This codes for CASSHQVTGELFF. Variable domain in full (rest from reference TRBV11-3 and TRBJ2-2): EAGVVQSPRYKIIEKKQPVAFWCNPISGHNTLYWYLQNLGQGPELLIRYENEEAVDDSQLPKDRFSAERLKGVDSTLKIQPAELGDSAVYLCASSHQVTGELFFGEGSRLTVL.